The 19 T cell receptor beta chains given below trace back to one sample, sequenced in a study of blood T cell repertoires in COVID-19. Produced via immunoSEQ multiplex PCR; TCRdb's table is partial and in-frame only. The sample includes approximately 390,000 clones, around 90% of them seen just once. Sequencing was performed on peripheral blood. Every receptor here comes from a man aged 18 to 30 with active or convalescent COVID-19.

This clone has more than one count but fewer than ten. The V gene is TRBV19, the J gene TRBJ1-6; D is possibly TRBD1 (6 bases). The CDR3 is made up of 19 amino acids. V was pared by 3 bases and J by 0 bases, with 18 bases between. Germline V CDR1 and CDR2: LNHDA, SQIVND (reference sequence). Written as DNA, the CDR3 is TGTGCCAGTAGTATCGACAGGTCTGCGGCGAGCTCCTATAATTCACCCCTCCACTTT. Translating it yields CASSIDRSAASSYNSPLHF.

This clone was observed a single time. The gene calls are TRBV12-3 or TRBV12-4 and TRBJ1-5; no firm D call. The CDR3 length is 12 residues. Trimming left V 3 bases short and J 7 bases short, with 7 bases between. The CDR3, as DNA: TGTGCCAGCAGTTTGAGTTTGCAGCCCCAGCATTTT. Residues: CASSLSLQPQHF.

The V and J genes are TRBV2 and TRBJ2-7; D remains unclear. Trimming took 5 bases from V and 3 from J, leaving 14 bases between them. CDR1 is SNHLY and CDR2 is FYNNEI in the germline V gene. This CDR3 has 14 residues. The CDR3 sequence is CASSKRPELYEQYF. The CDR3 DNA reads as TGTGCCAGCAGTAAGAGGCCAGAACTCTACGAGCAGTACTTC.

The V call is TRBV5-5, the J call TRBJ1-6, with unresolved D. Trimming pared 0 bases from V and 5 bases from J, leaving 12 bases between. Germline V gene data show CDR1 as SGHKS and CDR2 as YYEKEE (reference sequence). The CDR3 contains 16 residues. CDR3 sequence reads: CASSLGQRRDNSPLHF. CDR3 DNA: TGTGCCAGCAGCTTGGGTCAGCGGCGAGATAATTCACCCCTCCACTTT.

This clone was observed a single time. The junction departs from the called germline gene at one end, perhaps through a read error. V usage is TRBV19 and J usage is TRBJ1-2; TRBD1 is a possible D gene (6 bases). The V gene's germline CDR1 is LNHDA and CDR2 SQIVND (reference sequence). The CDR3 runs 14 residues. The CDR3 region has the DNA TGTGCCAGTAGGACTACCCGGACGGGCGGGGGCTACACCTTT. Its translation: CASRTTRTGGGYTF.

The chain is built from TRBV18 and TRBJ2-5; D uncertain. This CDR3 has 13 amino acids. Germline-derived CDR1 and CDR2 are KGHSH and LQKENI. V was cut by 2 bases and J by 0 bases, with 4 bases left in between. The CDR3 nucleotides read TGTGCCAGCTCACCAATCAACCAAGAGACCCAGTACTTC. Its translation is CASSPINQETQYF.

The chain combines TRBV24-1 with TRBJ1-1, with 8 bases aligning to TRBD1. Germline V gives CDR1 KGHDR, CDR2 SFDVKD. The J segment lost 7 bases and the V segment lost 4 bases, leaving 4 bases of the junction unmatched. CDR3 length: 13 residues. CDR3 DNA: TGTGCCACCAGTGACCCACAGGGGGGTGAAGCTTTCTTT. It codes for CATSDPQGGEAFF.

The chain has TRBV5-1 and TRBJ1-1, with no clear D. The germline V and J ends were trimmed by 0 bases and 1 base, with 4 bases remaining between them. The CDR3 is 13 residues long. Germline V gives CDR1 SGHRS, CDR2 YFSETQ. The CDR3 loop is CASSLDWNTEAFF. The CDR3 DNA follows: TGCGCCAGCAGCTTGGACTGGAACACTGAAGCTTTCTTT.

The J gene is TRBJ1-1, the V gene TRBV5-6, with D hard to call. Germline V CDR1 and CDR2: SGHDT, YYEEEE. V lost 1 base and J lost 6, with 7 bases in between. This CDR3 is 12 amino acids long. This chain's CDR3 is CASSLYIAEAFF. In nucleotides, the CDR3 is TGTGCCAGCAGCTTGTACATCGCTGAAGCTTTCTTT.

This clone was counted a few times. V gene TRBV7-2 combines with J gene TRBJ1-2; 10 bases map to TRBD1. This CDR3 is built from 15 residues. Germline V gene data show CDR1 as SGHTA and CDR2 as FQGNSA. V trimming: 3 bases; J trimming: 0 bases; junction bases outside the gene matches: 1. The CDR3 loop is CASSFGTGANYGYTF. CDR3 coding DNA: TGTGCCAGCAGCTTCGGGACAGGGGCTAACTATGGCTACACCTTC.

The V call is TRBV11-1, the J call TRBJ2-1; 8 bases align to TRBD2. V lost 5 bases and J lost 3; bases outside the gene matches: 6. Per the germline V gene, CDR1 is SGHAT and CDR2 is FQDESV (reference sequence). This CDR3 has 15 amino acids. CDR3 in amino acids: CASSASGGRYNEQFF. Here the CDR3 DNA reads TGTGCCAGCAGCGCATCGGGGGGGCGCTACAATGAGCAGTTCTTC. Combining the CDR3 with reference TRBV11-1 and TRBJ2-1 gives the whole variable domain EAEVAQSPRYKITEKSQAVAFWCDPISGHATLYWYRQILGQGPELLVQFQDESVVDDSQLPKDRFSAERLKGVDSTLKIQPAELGDSAMYLCASSASGGRYNEQFFGPGTRLTVL.

This sequence joins TRBV9 and TRBJ1-3; D ambiguous. Between the trimmed V and J ends, which lost 4 bases and 0 bases, there was a span of 8 bases. CDR3 length equals 14 residues. Germline V gives CDR1 SGDLS, CDR2 YYNGEE. The CDR3: CASSSTDSGNTIYF. In DNA form, the CDR3 reads TGTGCCAGCAGCTCCACAGACTCTGGAAACACCATATATTTT.

The chain combines TRBV4-1 with TRBJ1-2; maybe TRBD1 (5 bases). CDR1 is MGHRA and CDR2 is YSYEKL in the germline V gene. Trimming shortened V by 1 base and J by 4 bases, and 10 bases separated the two germline ends. CDR3 size: 14 residues. DNA of the CDR3: TGCGCCAGCAGCCAAGGGACATACCTCTATGGCTACACCTTC. As protein: CASSQGTYLYGYTF.

The rearrangement links TRBV28 to TRBJ2-3, with a possible D match to TRBD2 (7 bases). Trimming shortened V by 5 bases and J by 0 bases, and 12 bases separated the two germline ends. Germline CDR1 reads MDHEN; CDR2 reads SYDVKM. CDR3 size: 15 residues. The CDR3 here is CASSGGAGSTDTQYF. The DNA of the CDR3 is TGTGCCAGCAGTGGGGGGGCAGGGAGCACAGATACGCAGTATTTT. The full variable domain, rest sourced from reference TRBV28 and TRBJ2-3, is DVKVTQSSRYLVKRTGEKVFLECVQDMDHENMFWYRQDPGLGLRLIYFSYDVKMKEKGDIPEGYSVSREKKERFSLILESASTNQTSMYLCASSGGAGSTDTQYFGPGTRLTVL.

The CDR3 reads CASSPSGGYNEQFF. The CDR3 bases are TGTGCCAGTAGTCCTAGCGGGGGTTACAATGAGCAGTTCTTC. This sequence joins TRBV19 and TRBJ2-1; 10 bases map to TRBD2. V lost 5 bases to trimming and J lost 4 bases; unmatched junction nucleotides: 2. CDR1 and CDR2 from the germline V gene are LNHDA and SQIVND (reference sequence). The CDR3 extends over 14 amino acids.

This clone was detected only once. This rearrangement joins TRBV27 to TRBJ1-5; 7 bases match TRBD1. The germline CDR1 and CDR2 sequences are MNHEY and SMNVEV (reference sequence). The CDR3 runs to 14 residues. With 11 bases clipped from V and 0 bases from J, the junction kept 7 bases outside the gene matches. Here the CDR3 reads CASSTGISNQPQHF. The CDR3 region has the DNA TGTGCCTCCTCGACAGGGATTAGCAATCAGCCCCAGCATTTT.

A few counts support this clone. This sequence joins TRBV29-1 and TRBJ1-1; 7 bases align to TRBD1. CDR3 length: 12 amino acids. Germline loops: CDR1 SQVTM, CDR2 ANQGSEA. V shed 6 bases, J shed 5 bases, and the junction held 6 bases outside the gene matches. In DNA form, the CDR3 reads TGCAGCGTCGACAGGGACGAGACTGAAGCTTTCTTT. Amino acids: CSVDRDETEAFF.

The chain carries TRBV28 and TRBJ2-3; TRBD2 matches at 11 bases. The CDR3 totals 16 residues. CDR1 and CDR2 from the germline V gene are MDHEN and SYDVKM. The J segment lost 1 base and the V segment lost 5 bases, leaving 5 bases of the junction unmatched. The CDR3 bases are TGTGCCAGCAGTCTCCCGGGACTAGCGGGCACAGATACGCAGTATTTT. It codes for CASSLPGLAGTDTQYF.

This clone was seen a single time. The CDR3 region has the DNA TGTGCCAGCAGCGACGGACGGACTACTGAAGCTTTCTTT. Protein product: CASSDGRTTEAFF. The chain couples TRBV11-2 to TRBJ1-1; D ambiguous. Trimming left V 5 bases short and J 5 bases short, with 12 bases between. CDR1 and CDR2 (germline): SGHAT, FQNNGV. The CDR3 has 13 amino acids.